The present entry profiles one TCR beta chain with its context. The sample belongs to a study of blood T cell repertoires in COVID-19. Study background: The United States, Italy and Spain supplied acute and convalescent COVID-19 samples.

The germline CDR1 and CDR2 sequences are MDHEN and SYDVKM. Trimming removed 4 bases at V and 6 bases at J, with 18 bases between. The CDR3 extends over 15 amino acids. In the study's own analysis: Estimated nucleated cell counts came from reference gene primer amplification. Profiling relied on immunoSEQ multiplex PCR, and the TCRdb table lists in-frame clones only, not all of them. The V and J calls and the clone size are those of that table, but D and trimming were determined from the DNA. Of about 330,000 clones listed, approximately 86% are singletons. This receptor was obtained from a man aged 30-40 years with COVID-19, enrolled during active disease. The rearrangement joins TRBV28 to TRBJ1-1; D possibly corresponds to TRBD1 (5 bases). The specimen sequenced was peripheral blood. This CDR3 reads CASSSQGGPGSEAFF. The DNA for the CDR3 is TGTGCCAGCAGTTCCCAGGGAGGCCCTGGGTCTGAAGCTTTCTTT.